This T cell receptor (beta chain) was captured in a study of radiotherapy plus CTLA-4 blockade in lung cancer. Here immunoSEQ multiplex PCR was the method, and the copy in TCRdb shows in-frame clones only, minus some. The sample carries 70,000 to 95,000 clones, around four fifths recorded once. The germline V gene has CDR1 LNHDA and CDR2 SQIVND (reference sequence). CDR3 size: 15 residues. V lost 3 bases to trimming and J lost 6 bases; unmatched junction nucleotides: 5. The rearrangement links TRBV19 to TRBJ2-1; 10 positions match TRBD2. Sample: peripheral blood, taken from a patient treated with radiotherapy plus ipilimumab. The receptor was derived from a human donor with non-small cell lung cancer that progressed on radiotherapy plus ipilimumab. CDR3 sequence: CASSMRGLAFNEQFF. CDR3 DNA: TGTGCCAGTAGTATGCGGGGACTAGCGTTCAATGAGCAGTTCTTC.